The 6 T cell receptor beta chains below were found in one sample sequenced in a study of OX40 agonist ivuxolimab in advanced cancers. Some clones are missing from TCRdb's copy, which holds only in-frame ones; the method was immunoSEQ multiplex PCR. The data contain around 56,000 clones, approximately 86% of them seen just once; the ten biggest clones take up approximately 10%. Sequenced here: CD4+ or CD8+ T cells sorted from blood, sampled in a trial of the OX40 agonist ivuxolimab. The receptor set was obtained from an adult with an advanced solid tumor such as melanoma, head and neck, liver or kidney cancer.

The gene calls are TRBV2 and TRBJ1-2, with D perhaps matching TRBD1 (5 bases). The CDR3 is made up of 14 amino acids. V dropped 4 bases and J dropped 3 bases, with 12 bases sitting between them. Germline V lookup: CDR1 SNHLY, CDR2 FYNNEI. The chain's CDR3 is CASSGERGYYGYTF. CDR3 DNA sequence: TGTGCCAGCAGTGGGGAGAGGGGTTACTATGGCTACACCTTC.

A single count supports this clone. The rearrangement links TRBV10-2 to TRBJ2-5; D is ambiguous. CDR3 size: 13 residues. V was trimmed by 6 bases and J by 2 bases, leaving 10 bases between them. CDR1 and CDR2 from the germline V gene are WSHSY and SAAADI. The CDR3 region has the DNA TGCGCCAGCAGGCCCCCGAATCAAGAGACCCAGTACTTC. This sequence encodes CASRPPNQETQYF.

This clone is classed as medium-sized. V and J are TRBV23-1 and TRBJ2-7, with TRBD1 matching 9 bases. TRBV23-1 is designated an ORF whose function remains uncertain. V dropped 0 bases and J dropped 3; count of bases not matched to a gene: 6. This CDR3 has 16 residues. The CDR3 loop is CASSQSSGTGIYEQYF. CDR3 DNA sequence: TGCGCCAGCAGTCAATCAAGCGGGACAGGGATCTACGAGCAGTACTTC.

The chain recombines TRBV29-1 with TRBJ2-7; 14 bases align to TRBD2. The germline CDR1 and CDR2 sequences are SQVTM and ANQGSEA. J was trimmed by 3 bases and V by 1 base; bases with no gene match: 5. The CDR3 consists of 16 residues. CDR3 sequence reads: CSVEGTSGRNGYEQYF. The CDR3 bases are TGCAGCGTTGAAGGGACTAGCGGGAGGAATGGCTACGAGCAGTACTTC.

This rearrangement joins TRBV5-6 to TRBJ1-2; TRBD1 matches 7 bases. J gave up 3 bases and V 3 bases, and 8 bases lay outside the gene matches. CDR1 is SGHDT, CDR2 YYEEEE, per germline. The CDR3 is 15 residues long. The CDR3 DNA reads as TGTGCCAGCAGCTCTTTGACAGGGATCGACTATGGCTACACCTTC. This gives the protein CASSSLTGIDYGYTF.

The chain is built from TRBV2 and TRBJ2-1; possible D gene TRBD2, 5 bases. This CDR3 has 15 amino acids. From germline, CDR1 is SNHLY and CDR2 FYNNEI. V lost 3 bases, J lost 3 bases, and 12 bases lay in between. Here the CDR3 DNA reads TGTGCCAGCAGTGACGACGGGGTCTACTACAATGAGCAGTTCTTC. Translated: CASSDDGVYYNEQFF.